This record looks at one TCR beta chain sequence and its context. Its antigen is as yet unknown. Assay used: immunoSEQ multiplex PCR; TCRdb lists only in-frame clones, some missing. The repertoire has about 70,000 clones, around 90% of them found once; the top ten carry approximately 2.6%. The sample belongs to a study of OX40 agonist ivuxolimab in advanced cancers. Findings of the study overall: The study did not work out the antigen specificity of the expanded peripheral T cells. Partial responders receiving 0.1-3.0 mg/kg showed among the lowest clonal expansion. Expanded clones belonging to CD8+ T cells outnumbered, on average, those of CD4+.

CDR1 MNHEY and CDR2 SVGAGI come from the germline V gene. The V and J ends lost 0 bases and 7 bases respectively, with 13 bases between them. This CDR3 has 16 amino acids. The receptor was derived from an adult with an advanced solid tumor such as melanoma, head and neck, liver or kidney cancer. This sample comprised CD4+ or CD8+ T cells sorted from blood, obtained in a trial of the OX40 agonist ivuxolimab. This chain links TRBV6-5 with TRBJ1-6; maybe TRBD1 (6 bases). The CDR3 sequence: CASSYSKWGPNSPLHF. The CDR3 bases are TGTGCCAGCAGTTACTCCAAGTGGGGGCCCAATTCACCCCTCCACTTT.